These 18 T cell receptor beta chains came from one sample sequenced in a study of cytomegalovirus exposure and HLA in healthy donors. The PCR employed 60 Vbeta primers together with 13 Jbeta primers. Sequenced by immunoSEQ multiplex PCR; TCRdb stores in-frame clones only, minus some. The sample lists about 140,000 clones; over 70% were seen once. The sequenced sample was PBMCs. These receptors were taken from a male donor in good health and CMV-seronegative.

This chain uses TRBV7-2 with TRBJ2-7; 8 bases map to TRBD1. Germline values: CDR1 SGHTA, CDR2 FQGNSA. Unmatched junction bases numbered 0, after V lost 2 bases and J lost 3 bases. This CDR3 has 13 amino acids. The DNA for the CDR3 is TGTGCCAGCAGCTTAACAGGGGGCTACGAGCAGTACTTC. Amino acids: CASSLTGGYEQYF.

The chain employs TRBV6-6 and TRBJ1-1; D is ambiguous. The CDR3 length is 15 residues. CDR1 is MNHNY and CDR2 is SVGAGI in the germline V gene (reference sequence). V was pared by 7 bases and J by 3 bases, with 18 bases between. The CDR3 loop is CASTTGGFLHTEAFF. The CDR3 DNA is TGTGCCAGCACCACGGGAGGGTTTCTCCACACTGAAGCTTTCTTT.

The rearrangement uses TRBV7-9 and TRBJ1-4; D unresolved. V gave up 2 bases and J gave up 1 base, with 8 bases separating them. Germline CDR1 is SEHNR and CDR2 is FQNEAQ (reference sequence). This CDR3 is built from 15 residues. In DNA, the CDR3 is TGTGCCAGCAGCTTACCAGGAGGAACTAATGAAAAACTGTTTTTT. This codes for CASSLPGGTNEKLFF.

The count of this clone is one. V and J are TRBV5-1 and TRBJ1-3, with 9 bases lining up with TRBD1. This CDR3 is built from 14 residues. Trimming removed 0 bases from V and 9 bases from J; junction bases left unmatched: 4. The V gene's germline CDR1 is SGHRS and CDR2 YFSETQ. DNA for the CDR3: TGCGCCAGCAGCTTGGAGACAGGGGGTGGCACCATATATTTT. As protein: CASSLETGGGTIYF.

The chain links TRBV7-2 to TRBJ1-2; D gene uncertain. The ends were cut back, 2 bases at V and 8 bases at J, with 15 bases in the middle. The length of the CDR3 is 14 residues. Germline CDR1 SGHTA, CDR2 FQGNSA. CDR3 sequence (DNA): TGTGCCAGCAGCTTATCATTAGTTACTAGGGGCTACACCTTC. This gives the protein CASSLSLVTRGYTF.

This clone was counted between two and nine times. The V gene is TRBV10-3, the J gene TRBJ2-7; 7 nucleotides align to TRBD1. Germline V lookup: CDR1 ENHRY, CDR2 SYGVKD. The CDR3 contains 13 residues. The junction had 9 bases not matched to a gene; V was cut back by 6 bases and J by 7 bases. The CDR3 DNA reads as TGTGCCATCAGAAAGACAGGGTTGGAGGAGCAGTACTTC. Translated, it gives CAIRKTGLEEQYF.

The gene calls are TRBV7-3 and TRBJ2-7; tentatively, D is TRBD1 (6 bases). The germline V gene has CDR1 SGHTA and CDR2 FQGTGA. The CDR3 has 16 amino acids. With 2 bases removed from V and 2 bases from J, the gap between germline ends came to 16 bases. The CDR3 nucleotides read TGTGCCAGCAGCTTACTGCCCGACAGGTTTACCTACGAGCAGTACTTC. It specifies CASSLLPDRFTYEQYF.

The chain has TRBV5-1 and TRBJ2-7; TRBD1 matches at 7 bases. CDR1 and CDR2 (germline): SGHRS, YFSETQ. The CDR3 runs to 15 residues. The J segment lost 2 bases and the V segment lost 4 bases, leaving 9 bases of the junction unmatched. The CDR3 reads CASSQGVTETYEQYF. The CDR3 DNA reads TGCGCCAGCAGCCAGGGGGTTACGGAAACCTACGAGCAGTACTTC. The entire variable domain, with the rest obtained from reference TRBV5-1 and TRBJ2-7, is as follows: KAGVTQTPRYLIKTRGQQVTLSCSPISGHRSVSWYQQTPGQGLQFLFEYFSETQRNKGNFPGRFSGRQFSNSRSEMNVSTLELGDSALYLCASSQGVTETYEQYFGPGTRLTVT.

This chain links TRBV19 with TRBJ1-1, with D possibly being TRBD1 (5 bases). CDR1 is LNHDA, CDR2 SQIVND, per germline (reference sequence). The CDR3 spans 13 residues. With 7 bases removed from V and 4 bases from J, the gap between germline ends came to 13 bases. For the CDR3, the DNA is TGTGCCAGTATTGGGAGGGGTCGCACTGAAGCTTTCTTT. Protein: CASIGRGRTEAFF.

This clone came up a few times. The V and J genes are TRBV19 and TRBJ1-6; D uncertain. Trimming removed 7 bases at V and 3 bases at J, with 16 bases between. Germline V CDR1 and CDR2: LNHDA, SQIVND (reference sequence). CDR3 size: 16 residues. The CDR3 DNA follows: TGTGCCAGTACCCGTGGGGAGCCGCTCTATAATTCACCCCTCCACTTT. It specifies CASTRGEPLYNSPLHF. The complete variable domain, with remaining parts taken from reference TRBV19 and TRBJ1-6, reads DGGITQSPKYLFRKEGQNVTLSCEQNLNHDAMYWYRQDPGQGLRLIYYSQIVNDFQKGDIAEGYSVSREKKESFPLTVTSAQKNPTAFYLCASTRGEPLYNSPLHFGNGTRLTVT.

This sequence joins TRBV19 and TRBJ2-2; TRBD1 matches 7 bases. The CDR3 spans 15 residues. V gave up 5 bases and J gave up 0 bases; unmatched junction bases: 3. Germline CDR1 reads LNHDA; CDR2 reads SQIVND (reference sequence). This chain's CDR3 is CASSVGTANTGELFF. The CDR3, as DNA: TGTGCCAGTAGTGTCGGGACAGCGAACACCGGGGAGCTGTTTTTT.

This chain connects TRBV21-1 to TRBJ1-1; the D call of TRBD1 is as the table states it, not checked on the DNA. TRBV21-1 is flagged as a pseudogene. The CDR3 contains 16 residues. CDR3 DNA sequence: TGTGCCAGCAGCTTAAAGGGGTTCGGCGGGAACACTGAAGCTTTCTTT. This translates into CASSLKGFGGNTEAFF.

This chain joins TRBV2 and TRBJ1-2, with TRBD1 matching over 10 bases. The CDR3 has 15 amino acids. V trimming: 5 bases; J trimming: 9 bases; junction bases outside the gene matches: 12. Germline V CDR1 and CDR2: SNHLY, FYNNEI. CDR3 sequence (DNA): TGTGCCAGCAGTATTCCGACAGGGGGCTCCTTAAGCTACACCTTC. It translates to CASSIPTGGSLSYTF. Full variable domain (rest looked up from reference TRBV2 and TRBJ1-2): EPEVTQTPSHQVTQMGQEVILRCVPISNHLYFYWYRQILGQKVEFLVSFYNNEISEKSEIFDDQFSVERPDGSNFTLKIRSTKLEDSAMYFCASSIPTGGSLSYTFGSGTRLTVV.

The J gene is TRBJ1-5, the V gene TRBV19; D is undetermined. Germline V gene data show CDR1 as LNHDA and CDR2 as SQIVND (reference sequence). The CDR3 is 16 residues long. V dropped 3 bases and J dropped 6 bases, with 18 bases sitting between them. The CDR3 loop is CASSIRGRAVGQPQHF. Here the CDR3 DNA reads TGTGCCAGTAGTATTCGGGGTAGGGCTGTCGGTCAGCCCCAGCATTTT.

This clone has a single count. V gene TRBV7-9 combines with J gene TRBJ2-2; maybe TRBD2 (5 bases). The CDR3 loop spans 16 amino acids. Germline CDR1 and CDR2: SEHNR and FQNEAQ (reference sequence). V lost 1 base and J 6 bases, leaving 15 bases between the germline ends. CDR3 loop: CASSLGTEGAPGELFF. The CDR3 region has the DNA TGTGCCAGCAGCTTAGGCACAGAGGGAGCCCCCGGGGAGCTGTTTTTT.

The DNA of the CDR3 is TGCGCCAGCAGCCAAGAATTCGGGACAGGGAATGAAAAACTGTTTTTT. Protein: CASSQEFGTGNEKLFF. V usage is TRBV4-1 and J usage is TRBJ1-4, with 9 bases matching TRBD1. V lost 0 bases, J lost 5 bases, and 4 bases stayed unmatched. Germline CDR1 and CDR2: MGHRA and YSYEKL. The CDR3 length is 16 residues.

Here the CDR3 reads CAWTKQTGLHEQYF. The CDR3 region has the DNA TGTGCCTGGACCAAACAGACAGGACTCCACGAGCAGTACTTC. The chain uses TRBV30 and TRBJ2-5; possible D gene TRBD1, 6 bases. The closer fit of TRBJ2-7 to the DNA end suggests the J call may be wrong. Germline CDR1 reads GTSNPN; CDR2 reads SVGIG (reference sequence). The CDR3 consists of 14 residues.

The gene calls are TRBV27 and TRBJ2-5; 8 nucleotides match TRBD2. The length of the CDR3 is 15 residues. After removal of 0 bases from V and 4 bases from J, the junction contained 4 bases not matched to a gene. CDR1 is MNHEY, CDR2 SMNVEV, per germline (reference sequence). The DNA for the CDR3 is TGTGCCAGCAGTTTATCCAGAGCGGGGGCAGAGACCCAGTACTTC. Protein product: CASSLSRAGAETQYF.